This TCR beta chain was documented in a study of T cells in Graves' hyperthyroidism and ophthalmopathy. This clonotype was counted ten times or more. The antigen remains unidentified. A NOSPECS grade of at least 4, a Clinical Activity Score of at least 3 and duration under 3 months were recorded in ophthalmopathy patients. Any patient presenting with uncontrolled infection, other autoimmune disease, pregnancy or lactation was left out. Study-wide results and limits: Most expanded thyroid clonotypes above 0.001 also appeared in blood.

RNA transcripts were the template for amplifying TCR beta CDR3 regions. During a first-round RT-PCR of the TCR CDR3, the HTBI primer set was used. TCRdb passed the multiplex PCR reads through MiXCR, listing each CDR3 protein once. The repertoire holds a few hundred thousand distinct CDR3 sequences, roughly 13% seen once, with about a third in the top ten. Source material: blood. The source is a woman aged 40 to 50 with Graves' ophthalmopathy.

This CDR3 is CASSRLAGETQYF. CDR3 nucleotide sequence: TGTGCCAGCAGTCGACTAGCGGGGGAGACCCAGTACTTC. This rearrangement joins TRBV6-1 to TRBJ2-5; 11 nucleotides align to TRBD2. CDR3 length equals 13 residues. Unmatched junction bases numbered 1, after V lost 5 bases and J lost 5 bases. Germline CDR1 is MNHNS and CDR2 is SASEGT.